This T cell receptor (beta chain) stems from a study of blood T cells in healthy people across ages. Study at large: Capture via template switching afforded approximately one barcoded beta molecule per two T cells.

Every donor gave 9.5 to 10 milliliters of peripheral blood. There are 14 residues in the CDR3. Turning to this clonotype: No antigen is known for it.

Study results and caveats: Naive T cell percentage and TCR beta diversity correlated strongly.

The authors ran a second PCR of roughly 6 to 11 cycles using a sample-barcoded 5' primer and a J-beta primer mix. Each CDR3 protein is one row after TCRdb ran MiXCR on the 5' RACE reads. Of 870,000 or so distinct CDR3 sequences listed, around 26% are singletons. Sequenced: blood. The chain has TRBV21-1 and TRBJ1-2; the listed D gene, TRBD1, was not tested against the DNA. TRBV21-1 represents a pseudogene. The receptor was derived from a woman older than 75 in good health. The CDR3 DNA sequence: TGTGCCAGCAGGAGACAGGCCTTTAACTGTGGCTACACCTTC. This translates into CASRRQAFNCGYTF.